Listed here are 21 T cell receptor beta chains from one sample, sequenced in a study of cytomegalovirus exposure and HLA in healthy donors. The PCR had 60 Vbeta and 13 Jbeta primers. Some clones are missing from TCRdb's copy, which holds only in-frame ones; the method was immunoSEQ multiplex PCR. The data contain under 150,000 clones, 60% to 85% of them singletons. The sequenced sample was PBMCs. The receptors shown here come from a man aged 35-49 years in good health and CMV-seropositive.

The V gene is TRBV7-9, the J gene TRBJ2-3; D is possibly TRBD1 (8 bases). CDR1 is SEHNR and CDR2 is FQNEAQ in the germline V gene (reference sequence). Trimming pared 10 bases from V and 3 bases from J, leaving 14 bases between. CDR3 length: 13 residues. CDR3 bases: TGTGCCACACAGGGGGGGGGTACAGATACGCAGTATTTT. The encoded protein is CATQGGGTDTQYF.

This sequence joins TRBV9 and TRBJ1-1, with D possibly TRBD1 on 6 matching bases. V was pared by 0 bases and J by 7 bases, with 13 bases between. The CDR3 sequence is 14 residues long. In germline, CDR1 is SGDLS, CDR2 YYNGEE. CDR3 nucleotides: TGTGCCAGCAGCGTAGATTACAGGGTAAATGAAGCTTTCTTT. Its translation is CASSVDYRVNEAFF.

The DNA of the CDR3 is TGCGCCAGCAGCTTGGATAAAGGGGGGGAGAGCACAGATACGCAGTATTTT. This codes for CASSLDKGGESTDTQYF. This chain links TRBV5-1 with TRBJ2-3; D is possibly TRBD2 (7 bases). This CDR3 spans 17 amino acids. Germline-derived CDR1 and CDR2 are SGHRS and YFSETQ. Deletions cut 0 bases from V and 0 bases from J, with 14 bases between.

This sequence joins TRBV7-9 and TRBJ2-1, with TRBD2 matching over 10 bases. The germline CDR1 and CDR2 sequences are SEHNR and FQNEAQ (reference sequence). Unmatched junction bases numbered 7, after V lost 3 bases and J lost 8 bases. This CDR3 has 15 residues. CDR3 nucleotides: TGTGCCAGCAGCTTGCTAGCGGGAGTCGGTGATGAGCAGTTCTTC. This translates into CASSLLAGVGDEQFF.

V usage is TRBV4-3 and J usage is TRBJ1-4; 8 nucleotides align to TRBD1. V was pared by 4 bases and J by 7 bases, with 5 bases of the junction left unmatched. There are 14 residues in the CDR3. Germline-derived CDR1 and CDR2 are LGHNA and YSLEER. The CDR3, as DNA: TGCGCCAGCAGCCGGACAGGGAGGCGTGAAAAACTGTTTTTT. The encoded protein is CASSRTGRREKLFF.

The sample holds a few counts of this clone. The chain couples TRBV4-2 to TRBJ2-3, with D maybe TRBD2 (6 bases). Trimming stripped 1 base from V and 4 bases from J, with 12 bases between. CDR3 length equals 15 residues. In germline, CDR1 is LGHNA, CDR2 YNFKEQ. The DNA of the CDR3 is TGTGCCAGCAGCCAAGTACCGGGAGCTCCAGATACGCAGTATTTT. Encoded protein: CASSQVPGAPDTQYF.

The V and J genes are TRBV28 and TRBJ2-2, with TRBD2 matching over 12 bases. V lost 2 bases to trimming and J lost 9 bases; unmatched junction nucleotides: 16. This CDR3 contains 19 residues. The germline gives CDR1 MDHEN, CDR2 SYDVKM. DNA of the CDR3: TGTGCCAGCAGTTTAACGACAAAAACTAGCGGGAGGTGGATTTGGGAGCTGTTTTTT. Translating it yields CASSLTTKTSGRWIWELFF.

The J gene is TRBJ2-1, the V gene TRBV7-9, with TRBD2 as a possible D gene (6 bases). Germline CDR1 reads SEHNR; CDR2 reads FQNEAQ (reference sequence). V gave up 4 bases and J gave up 0 bases, with 13 bases separating them. This CDR3 region has 16 residues. The CDR3 DNA sequence: TGTGCCAGCAGCTCCAGGGCGGGGATCTCCTACAATGAGCAGTTCTTC. It encodes CASSSRAGISYNEQFF.

The CDR3: CASSLEQGAGQPQHF. In DNA form, the CDR3 reads TGTGCCAGCAGCTTGGAGCAGGGGGCAGGTCAGCCCCAGCATTTT. The chain combines TRBV5-5 with TRBJ1-5; 8 positions match TRBD1. The CDR3 runs to 15 residues. With 0 bases clipped from V and 6 bases from J, the junction kept 5 bases outside the gene matches. The germline CDR1 and CDR2 sequences are SGHKS and YYEKEE (reference sequence).

The chain has TRBV13 and TRBJ2-7; 11 nucleotides match TRBD1. The CDR3 totals 13 residues. The J segment lost 5 bases and the V segment lost 5 bases, leaving 2 bases of the junction unmatched. The V gene's germline CDR1 is PRHDT and CDR2 FYEKMQ (reference sequence). In DNA form, the CDR3 reads TGTGCCAGCAGCGGGGACAGGGGGAACGAGCAGTACTTC. It translates to CASSGDRGNEQYF.

This chain connects TRBV6-1 to TRBJ1-5; D gene ambiguous. This CDR3 comprises 14 residues. V gave up 1 base and J gave up 1 base, with 5 bases separating them. Germline-derived CDR1 and CDR2 are MNHNS and SASEGT. In nucleotides, the CDR3 is TGTGCCAGCAGTGAAGTCACAAGCAATCAGCCCCAGCATTTT. Translation: CASSEVTSNQPQHF.

The CDR3 here is CASSLLGSGDQETQYF. CDR3 DNA: TGTGCCAGCAGCTTATTGGGTTCGGGGGACCAAGAGACCCAGTACTTC. V gene TRBV7-8 combines with J gene TRBJ2-5; perhaps TRBD2 as D (6 bases). This CDR3 is 16 amino acids long. Trimming stripped 2 bases from V and 0 bases from J, with 13 bases between. Germline CDR1 and CDR2: SGHVS and FQNEAQ.

The rearrangement uses TRBV9 and TRBJ1-4; D may be TRBD1 (6 bases). Germline V CDR1 and CDR2: SGDLS, YYNGEE. The CDR3 spans 15 residues. V was shortened by 3 bases and J by 8 bases, with 17 bases between the two germline ends. Written as DNA, the CDR3 is TGTGCCAGCAGCGACAAAGGGGGGGCGAGCGAAAAACTGTTTTTT. As protein: CASSDKGGASEKLFF.

This clone appeared once. This rearrangement joins TRBV29-1 to TRBJ1-1; D call uncertain. This CDR3 region has 12 residues. CDR1 and CDR2 from the germline V gene are SQVTM and ANQGSEA. Trimming cost V 4 bases and J 3 bases, with 9 bases left between them. CDR3 bases: TGCAGCGTTGCCGCGGGGTACACTGAAGCTTTCTTT. Its translation is CSVAAGYTEAFF. Using reference TRBV29-1 and TRBJ1-1 for the parts outside the CDR3, the full variable domain is SAVISQKPSRDICQRGTSLTIQCQVDSQVTMMFWYRQQPGQSLTLIATANQGSEATYESGFVIDKFPISRPNLTFSTLTVSNMSPEDSSIYLCSVAAGYTEAFFGQGTRLTVV.

The gene calls are TRBV4-3 and TRBJ2-7; 9 nucleotides match TRBD1. In germline, CDR1 is LGHNA, CDR2 YSLEER. The V segment lost 1 base and the J segment 4 bases; nucleotides outside the gene matches: 14. CDR3 length equals 18 residues. The CDR3 DNA reads as TGCGCCAGCAGCCAAGGGGTGGGACAGGGTCCCCCTTTTTACGAGCAGTACTTC. This encodes CASSQGVGQGPPFYEQYF.

The V gene is TRBV19, the J gene TRBJ2-7; 10 nucleotides match TRBD1. The V segment lost 4 bases and the J segment 2 bases; nucleotides outside the gene matches: 8. From germline, CDR1 is LNHDA and CDR2 SQIVND (reference sequence). This CDR3 is 16 amino acids long. CDR3 sequence reads: CASSKPGQGFPYEQYF. In DNA, the CDR3 is TGTGCCAGTAGTAAGCCGGGACAGGGGTTCCCCTACGAGCAGTACTTC.

The chain couples TRBV18 to TRBJ1-5, with 7 bases lining up with TRBD1. There are 16 residues in the CDR3. Germline V CDR1 and CDR2: KGHSH, LQKENI. The junction had 5 bases not matched to a gene; V was cut back by 3 bases and J by 0 bases. The CDR3 nucleotides read TGTGCCAGCTCACCTTCACGACAGGGTAGCAATCAGCCCCAGCATTTT. Its translation is CASSPSRQGSNQPQHF.

The chain links TRBV7-2 to TRBJ2-1, with TRBD2 matching 10 bases. Germline values: CDR1 SGHTA, CDR2 FQGNSA. V was pared by 5 bases and J by 13 bases, with 11 bases of the junction left unmatched. This CDR3 has 14 amino acids. CDR3: CASSQIAGGPSQFF. The CDR3 DNA follows: TGTGCCAGCAGCCAAATAGCGGGGGGACCTTCTCAGTTCTTC. Full variable domain (outside the CDR3, taken from reference TRBV7-2 and TRBJ2-1): GAGVSQSPSNKVTEKGKDVELRCDPISGHTALYWYRQSLGQGLEFLIYFQGNSAPDKSGLPSDRFSAERTGGSVSTLTIQRTQQEDSAVYLCASSQIAGGPSQFFGPGTRLTVL.

The chain carries TRBV4-2 and TRBJ2-2; TRBD2 matches 8 bases. CDR1 LGHNA and CDR2 YNFKEQ come from the germline V gene. The CDR3 totals 17 residues. Losses at the gene ends were 6 bases for V and 3 bases for J; bases not matched to a gene: 12. CDR3: CASSIGQLAGYTGELFF. The DNA for the CDR3 is TGTGCCAGCAGTATAGGGCAGCTAGCGGGTTACACCGGGGAGCTGTTTTTT.

The V call is TRBV28, the J call TRBJ1-2; D perhaps matches TRBD1 (6 bases). The germline V and J ends were trimmed by 8 bases and 2 bases, with 15 bases remaining between them. Germline lookup yields CDR1 MDHEN and CDR2 SYDVKM. The CDR3 is made up of 14 amino acids. The CDR3 spells CASLGGGLNYGYTF. The CDR3 DNA is TGTGCCAGCTTAGGGGGGGGGCTCAACTATGGCTACACCTTC.

J is TRBJ1-6 and V is TRBV18; D is uncertain. This CDR3 spans 16 amino acids. Germline-derived CDR1 and CDR2 are KGHSH and LQKENI. Trimming shortened V by 2 bases and J by 5 bases, and 13 bases separated the two germline ends. The CDR3 region has the DNA TGTGCCAGCTCACCAAGTATTCCCAGTAATAATTCACCCCTCCACTTT. This encodes CASSPSIPSNNSPLHF.